These 23 T cell receptor beta chains originate from one sample sequenced in a study of cytomegalovirus exposure and HLA in healthy donors. 60 Vbeta and 13 Jbeta primers were used in PCR. Repertoires were generated with immunoSEQ multiplex PCR, while TCRdb's copy carries only in-frame clones and drops some. The sample holds approximately 140,000 clones, 70% to 75% seen once. Specimen: PBMCs. The receptors shown here come from a human donor in good health.

CDR3 amino acids: CASSFSRDKGEKLFF. CDR3 DNA: TGTGCCAGCAGTTTCTCCCGGGACAAAGGGGAAAAACTGTTTTTT. The rearrangement links TRBV27 to TRBJ1-4; possibly TRBD1 for D (6 bases). CDR1 and CDR2 from the germline V gene are MNHEY and SMNVEV (reference sequence). Trimming removed 3 bases from V and 8 bases from J, with 16 bases in between. The length of the CDR3 is 15 residues.

The V and J genes are TRBV11-2 and TRBJ2-2, with D uncertain. The CDR3 spans 16 residues. Trimming left V 0 bases short and J 1 base short, with 9 bases between. Germline loops: CDR1 SGHAT, CDR2 FQNNGV. The CDR3 DNA reads as TGTGCCAGCAGCTTAGATCCAGCGCTGAACACCGGGGAGCTGTTTTTT. Translated, it gives CASSLDPALNTGELFF.

This clone was detected only once. The V and J genes are TRBV7-6 and TRBJ2-7, with D possibly TRBD1 on 6 matching bases. V lost 2 bases and J lost 3, with 14 bases in between. In germline, CDR1 is SGHVS, CDR2 FNYEAQ. CDR3 length: 15 amino acids. The CDR3 loop reads CASSLNRGQFYEQYF. CDR3 in DNA: TGTGCCAGCAGCTTAAACCGCGGACAGTTCTACGAGCAGTACTTC.

The genes are TRBV18 and TRBJ2-1; 12 nucleotides line up with TRBD1. V lost 6 bases and J lost 7; bases outside the gene matches: 7. Germline V gene data show CDR1 as KGHSH and CDR2 as LQKENI. The CDR3 extends over 15 amino acids. CDR3 in amino acids: CASSPGQGALNEQFF. The CDR3 DNA reads TGTGCCAGCTCCCCGGGACAGGGGGCTTTAAATGAGCAGTTCTTC.

V and J are TRBV15 and TRBJ2-1; D not certain. Germline assignment: CDR1 LNHNV and CDR2 YYDKDF (reference sequence). Trimming took 6 bases from V and 2 from J, leaving 17 bases between them. The CDR3 loop spans 16 amino acids. The DNA for the CDR3 is TGTGCCACCAGATTGGGTAGCCGCGGTACCTACAATGAGCAGTTCTTC. Translation: CATRLGSRGTYNEQFF.

As to this clone: The sample carries other DNA sequences with the same CDR3. The V gene is TRBV6-5, the J gene TRBJ2-7; 8 bases agree with TRBD1. The trim removed 4 bases at V and 0 bases at J, leaving 2 bases unmatched. Per germline, CDR1 MNHEY and CDR2 SVGAGI. The CDR3 extends over 14 amino acids. The CDR3 reads CASSSGTGSYEQYF. In DNA, the CDR3 is TGTGCCAGCAGTTCCGGGACAGGCTCCTACGAGCAGTACTTC.

The chain combines TRBV30 with TRBJ1-4; the D is unclear. Germline CDR1 GTSNPN, CDR2 SVGIG (reference sequence). Trimming pared 4 bases from V and 5 bases from J, leaving 5 bases between. The CDR3 loop spans 11 amino acids. Written as DNA, the CDR3 is TGTGCCTGGAACCGGAATGAAAAACTGTTTTTT. This sequence encodes CAWNRNEKLFF.

This chain uses TRBV6-5 with TRBJ1-1; TRBD1 aligns across 7 bases. The CDR3 spans 14 residues. Trimming cost V 2 bases and J 5 bases; bases outside gene matches: 5. Looked up from germline, CDR1 is MNHEY and CDR2 is SVGAGI. The DNA of the CDR3 is TGTGCCAGCAGTTACGTGCACAGGGGTACTGAAGCTTTCTTT. It codes for CASSYVHRGTEAFF.

The chain has TRBV2 and TRBJ1-6, with TRBD1 identical over 7 bases. The CDR3 has 12 residues. Germline-derived CDR1 and CDR2 are SNHLY and FYNNEI. V lost 8 bases, J lost 14 bases, and 9 bases stayed unmatched. This chain's CDR3 is CASEGAGQTLHF. For the CDR3, the DNA is TGTGCCAGCGAGGGGGCGGGGCAGACCCTCCACTTT.

This clone appeared a single time. This chain joins TRBV29-1 and TRBJ2-1; maybe TRBD1 (6 bases). Germline V CDR1 and CDR2: SQVTM, ANQGSEA. The V gene lost 6 bases and the J gene lost 8 bases, with 26 bases spanning the gap. The CDR3 extends over 16 amino acids. This CDR3 is CSVTPRGGINRDEQFF. DNA of the CDR3: TGCAGCGTAACTCCCCGAGGGGGAATTAACAGGGATGAGCAGTTCTTC.

This clone was detected only a few times. V usage is TRBV30 and J usage is TRBJ1-3; D gene uncertain. The CDR3 covers 12 residues. Germline lookup yields CDR1 GTSNPN and CDR2 SVGIG (reference sequence). The CDR3 coding sequence is TGTGGCGGGTTCTTCTCTGGAAACACCATATATTTT. This encodes CGGFFSGNTIYF. The variable domain in full, with the rest retrieved from reference TRBV30 and TRBJ1-3, is SQTIHQWPATLVQPVGSPLSLECTVEGTSNPNLYWYRQAAGRGLQLLFYSVGIGQISSEVPQNLSASRPQDRQFILSSKKLLLSDSGFYLCGGFFSGNTIYFGEGSWLTVV.

This chain links TRBV10-3 with TRBJ1-5; D not resolved. This CDR3 region has 19 residues. Germline V CDR1 and CDR2: ENHRY, SYGVKD. The V end was cut by 8 bases, the J end by 2 bases, with 28 bases between. Here the CDR3 DNA reads TGTGCCATCCAAGGGAGACAACCAAAAGGTCCCATACGCAATCAGCCCCAGCATTTT. This translates into CAIQGRQPKGPIRNQPQHF.

J is TRBJ2-5 and V is TRBV11-3; 12 bases align to TRBD2. This CDR3 is 16 amino acids long. With 5 bases clipped from V and 1 base from J, the junction kept 5 bases outside the gene matches. Germline V gene data show CDR1 as SGHNT and CDR2 as YENEEA. DNA for the CDR3: TGTGCCAGCAGCGCCAGGACTAGCGGGGCCCAAGAGACCCAGTACTTC. Translated: CASSARTSGAQETQYF.

The rearrangement joins TRBV4-2 to TRBJ1-5; 7 positions match TRBD1. The CDR3 covers 17 residues. Germline-derived CDR1 and CDR2 are LGHNA and YNFKEQ. The V segment lost 1 base and the J segment 3 bases; nucleotides outside the gene matches: 9. The chain's CDR3 is CASSQARDSGANQPQHF. DNA for the CDR3: TGTGCCAGCAGCCAAGCGCGGGACAGTGGGGCCAATCAGCCCCAGCATTTT.

J is TRBJ1-1 and V is TRBV5-1, with a tentative D call TRBD1 (5 bases). Germline V gives CDR1 SGHRS, CDR2 YFSETQ. The germline V and J ends were trimmed by 3 bases and 1 base, with 7 bases remaining between them. CDR3 length equals 13 residues. The chain's CDR3 is CASSSTANTEAFF. For the CDR3, the DNA is TGCGCCAGCAGCTCGACAGCGAACACTGAAGCTTTCTTT. Using reference TRBV5-1 and TRBJ1-1 for the parts outside the CDR3, the full variable domain is KAGVTQTPRYLIKTRGQQVTLSCSPISGHRSVSWYQQTPGQGLQFLFEYFSETQRNKGNFPGRFSGRQFSNSRSEMNVSTLELGDSALYLCASSSTANTEAFFGQGTRLTVV.

This chain joins TRBV10-2 and TRBJ1-1, with a weak D call TRBD1 (5 bases). V gave up 0 bases and J gave up 5 bases, with 13 bases separating them. From germline, CDR1 is WSHSY and CDR2 SAAADI. The CDR3 has 15 amino acids. CDR3 residues: CASSESSRVGTEAFF. The CDR3 nucleotides read TGCGCCAGCAGTGAGTCGAGCAGGGTAGGGACTGAAGCTTTCTTT.

V and J are TRBV5-6 and TRBJ2-3, with D unclear. V lost 0 bases, J lost 0 bases, and 5 bases lay in between. Germline CDR1 SGHDT, CDR2 YYEEEE. The CDR3 runs to 14 residues. The CDR3 DNA sequence: TGTGCCAGCAGCTTGGCTGGCAGCACAGATACGCAGTATTTT. Its translation is CASSLAGSTDTQYF. The complete variable domain, with remaining parts taken from reference TRBV5-6 and TRBJ2-3, reads DAGVTQSPTHLIKTRGQQVTLRCSPKSGHDTVSWYQQALGQGPQFIFQYYEEEERQRGNFPDRFSGHQFPNYSSELNVNALLLGDSALYLCASSLAGSTDTQYFGPGTRLTVL.

The J gene is TRBJ1-1, the V gene TRBV28; D gene uncertain. CDR1 is MDHEN, CDR2 SYDVKM, per germline. The V end lost 8 bases, the J end lost 9 bases, and 10 bases lay between the germline ends. The CDR3 is made up of 10 amino acids. The CDR3: CASQKSQAFF. The CDR3 nucleotides are TGTGCCAGCCAAAAGAGCCAAGCTTTCTTT.

This sequence joins TRBV14 and TRBJ1-1; D may be TRBD1 (6 bases). The V end lost 0 bases, the J end lost 11 bases, and 16 bases lay between the germline ends. The CDR3 is 14 amino acids. Germline assignment: CDR1 SGHDN and CDR2 FVKESK. The CDR3 DNA follows: TGTGCCAGCAGCCAAGATGTAGGGGGTGTATTGGCTTTCTTT. This encodes CASSQDVGGVLAFF.

The chain recombines TRBV30 with TRBJ2-5, with D unclear. Trimming cost V 5 bases and J 5 bases, with 9 bases left between them. Germline V gene sequence: CDR1 GTSNPN, CDR2 SVGIG (reference sequence). The CDR3 has 11 residues. The CDR3 DNA reads TGTGCCTGGGGGCGCACGGAGACCCAGTACTTC. It translates to CAWGRTETQYF.

Only a few counts were recorded for this clone. The rearrangement joins TRBV2 to TRBJ2-2; TRBD1 matches 7 bases. This CDR3 is built from 14 residues. V trimming: 6 bases; J trimming: 3 bases; junction bases outside the gene matches: 4. Germline values: CDR1 SNHLY, CDR2 FYNNEI. CDR3 nucleotides: TGTGCCAGCAGCCATACAGGGGACACCGGGGAGCTGTTTTTT. Its protein is CASSHTGDTGELFF.

The CDR3 protein is CASSLGRETQYF. DNA for the CDR3: TGTGCCAGCAGTCTAGGAAGAGAGACCCAGTACTTC. The chain carries TRBV6-1 and TRBJ2-5; D remains unclear. CDR1 and CDR2 from the germline V gene are MNHNS and SASEGT. The CDR3 length is 12 residues. The V and J ends lost 5 bases and 4 bases respectively, with 8 bases between them.

Only one count was recorded for this clone. This chain connects TRBV6-5 to TRBJ2-7; the match to TRBD1 covers 12 bases. The CDR3 is made up of 15 amino acids. Germline CDR1 reads MNHEY; CDR2 reads SVGAGI. J was trimmed by 7 bases and V by 2 bases; bases with no gene match: 6. CDR3 in amino acids: CASSYTGTGGDEQYF. DNA of the CDR3: TGTGCCAGCAGTTACACCGGGACAGGGGGCGATGAGCAGTACTTC.